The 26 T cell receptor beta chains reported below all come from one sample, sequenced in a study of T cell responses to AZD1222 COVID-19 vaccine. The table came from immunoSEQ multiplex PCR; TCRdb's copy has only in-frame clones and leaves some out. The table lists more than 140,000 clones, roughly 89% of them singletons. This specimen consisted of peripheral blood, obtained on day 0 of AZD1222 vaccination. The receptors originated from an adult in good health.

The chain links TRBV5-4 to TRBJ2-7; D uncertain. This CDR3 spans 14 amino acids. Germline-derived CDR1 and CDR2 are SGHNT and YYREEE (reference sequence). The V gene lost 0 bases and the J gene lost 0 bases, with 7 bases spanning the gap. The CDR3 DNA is TGTGCCAGCAGCTTGGGCGGTAGCTCCTACGAGCAGTACTTC. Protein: CASSLGGSSYEQYF.

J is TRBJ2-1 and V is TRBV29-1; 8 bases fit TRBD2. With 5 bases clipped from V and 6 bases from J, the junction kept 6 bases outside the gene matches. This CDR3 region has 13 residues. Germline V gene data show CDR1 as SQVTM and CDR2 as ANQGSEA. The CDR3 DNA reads TGCAGCGTTAGCGGGAGAGGCGGCAATGAGCAGTTCTTC. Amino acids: CSVSGRGGNEQFF.

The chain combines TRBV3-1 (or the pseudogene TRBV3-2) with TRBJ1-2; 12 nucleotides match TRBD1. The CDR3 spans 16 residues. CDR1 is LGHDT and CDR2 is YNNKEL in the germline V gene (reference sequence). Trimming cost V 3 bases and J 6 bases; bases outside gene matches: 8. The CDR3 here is CASSQYRDRGLNGYTF. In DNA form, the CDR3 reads TGTGCCAGCAGCCAGTACCGGGACAGGGGGCTCAATGGCTACACCTTC.

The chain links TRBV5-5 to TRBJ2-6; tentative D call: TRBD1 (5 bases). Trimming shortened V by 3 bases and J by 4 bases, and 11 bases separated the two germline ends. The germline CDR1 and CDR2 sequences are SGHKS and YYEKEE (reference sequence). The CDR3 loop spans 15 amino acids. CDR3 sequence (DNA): TGTGCCAGCAGCTCCAGGGTTTCGGGGGCCAACGTCCTGACTTTC. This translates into CASSSRVSGANVLTF.

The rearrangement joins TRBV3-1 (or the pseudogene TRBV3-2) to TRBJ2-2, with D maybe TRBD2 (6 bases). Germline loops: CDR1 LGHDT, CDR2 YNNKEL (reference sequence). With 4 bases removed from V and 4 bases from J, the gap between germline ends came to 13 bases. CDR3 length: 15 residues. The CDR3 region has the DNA TGTGCCAGCAGCCCACCGGGACTTAGCACCGGGGAGCTGTTTTTT. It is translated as CASSPPGLSTGELFF.

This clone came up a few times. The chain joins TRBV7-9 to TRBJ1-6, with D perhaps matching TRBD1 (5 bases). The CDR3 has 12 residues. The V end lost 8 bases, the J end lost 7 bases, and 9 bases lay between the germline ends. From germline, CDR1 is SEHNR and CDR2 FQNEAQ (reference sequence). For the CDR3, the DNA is TGTGCCAGCGAAGGGGAGAATTCACCCCTCCACTTT. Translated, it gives CASEGENSPLHF.

The CDR3 DNA is TGTGCCACCGGAACGGGGAATAATTCACCCCTCCACTTT. Its protein product is CATGTGNNSPLHF. The chain employs TRBV27 and TRBJ1-6; D is uncertain. Germline CDR1 reads MNHEY; CDR2 reads SMNVEV (reference sequence). CDR3 length: 13 amino acids. Trimming cost V 10 bases and J 5 bases, with 12 bases left between them.

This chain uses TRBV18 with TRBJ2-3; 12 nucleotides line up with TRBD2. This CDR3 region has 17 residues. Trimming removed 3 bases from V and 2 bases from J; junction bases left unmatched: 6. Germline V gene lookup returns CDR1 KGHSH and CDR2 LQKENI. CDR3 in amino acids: CASSPMLAGGSTDTQYF. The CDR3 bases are TGTGCCAGCTCACCTATGCTAGCGGGAGGGTCCACAGATACGCAGTATTTT.

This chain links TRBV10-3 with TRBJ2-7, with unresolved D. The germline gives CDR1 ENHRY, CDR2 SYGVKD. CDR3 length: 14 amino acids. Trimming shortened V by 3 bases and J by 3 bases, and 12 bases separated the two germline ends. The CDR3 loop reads CAISDNKAYYEQYF. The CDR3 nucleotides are TGTGCCATCAGTGACAACAAGGCCTACTACGAGCAGTACTTC.

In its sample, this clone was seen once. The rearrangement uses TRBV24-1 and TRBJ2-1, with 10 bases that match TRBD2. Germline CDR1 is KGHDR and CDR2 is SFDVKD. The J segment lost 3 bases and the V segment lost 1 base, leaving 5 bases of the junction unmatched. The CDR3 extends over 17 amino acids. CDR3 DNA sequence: TGTGCCACCAGTGATTTAGAGCGGGAGGGTAGCTACAATGAGCAGTTCTTC. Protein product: CATSDLEREGSYNEQFF.

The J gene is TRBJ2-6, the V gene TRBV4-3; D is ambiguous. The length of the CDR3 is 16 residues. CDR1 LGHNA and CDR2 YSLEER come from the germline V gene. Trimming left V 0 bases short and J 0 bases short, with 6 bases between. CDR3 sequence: CASSQDFASGANVLTF. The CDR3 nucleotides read TGCGCCAGCAGCCAAGATTTTGCCTCTGGGGCCAACGTCCTGACTTTC.

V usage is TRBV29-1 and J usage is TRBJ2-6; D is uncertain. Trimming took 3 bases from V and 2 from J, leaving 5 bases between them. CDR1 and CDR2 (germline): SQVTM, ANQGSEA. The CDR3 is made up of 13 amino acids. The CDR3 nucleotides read TGCAGCGTTGAGGGAACTGGGGCCAACGTCCTGACTTTC. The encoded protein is CSVEGTGANVLTF.

The CDR3 is CASSQVSPGGKDTEAFF. The CDR3 DNA is TGTGCCAGCAGCCAAGTTTCGCCAGGGGGAAAGGACACTGAAGCTTTCTTT. The chain has TRBV14 and TRBJ1-1; 7 bases fit TRBD1. Germline V gives CDR1 SGHDN, CDR2 FVKESK. This CDR3 comprises 17 residues. Germline trimming cut 1 base from V and 3 bases from J; bases unmatched to any gene: 11.

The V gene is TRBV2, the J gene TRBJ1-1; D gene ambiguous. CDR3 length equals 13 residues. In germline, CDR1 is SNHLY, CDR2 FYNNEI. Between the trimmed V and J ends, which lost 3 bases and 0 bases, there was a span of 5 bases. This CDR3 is CASSDNMNTEAFF. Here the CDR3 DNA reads TGTGCCAGCAGTGACAACATGAACACTGAAGCTTTCTTT.

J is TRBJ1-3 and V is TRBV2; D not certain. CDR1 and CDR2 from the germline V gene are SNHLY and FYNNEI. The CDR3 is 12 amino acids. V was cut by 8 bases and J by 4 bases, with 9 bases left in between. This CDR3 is CASGSWGNTIYF. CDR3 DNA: TGTGCCAGCGGTAGTTGGGGAAACACCATATATTTT.

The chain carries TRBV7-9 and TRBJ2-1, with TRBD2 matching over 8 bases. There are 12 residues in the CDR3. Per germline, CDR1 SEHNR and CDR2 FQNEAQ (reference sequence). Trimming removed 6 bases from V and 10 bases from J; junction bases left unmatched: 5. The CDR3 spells CASRTLAEEQFF. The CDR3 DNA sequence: TGTGCCAGCAGGACACTAGCGGAAGAGCAGTTCTTC.

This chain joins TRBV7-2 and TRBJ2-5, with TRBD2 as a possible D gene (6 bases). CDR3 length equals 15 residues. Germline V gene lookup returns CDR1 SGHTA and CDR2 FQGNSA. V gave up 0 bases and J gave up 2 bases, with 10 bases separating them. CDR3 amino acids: CASSLAVGGQETQYF. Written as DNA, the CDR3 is TGTGCCAGCAGCTTAGCGGTAGGAGGGCAAGAGACCCAGTACTTC.

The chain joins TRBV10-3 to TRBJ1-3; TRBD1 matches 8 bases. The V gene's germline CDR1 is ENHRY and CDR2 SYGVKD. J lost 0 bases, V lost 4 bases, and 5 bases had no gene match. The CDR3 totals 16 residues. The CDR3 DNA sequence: TGTGCCATCAGTGCCCCAGGGGGCCGCTCTGGAAACACCATATATTTT. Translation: CAISAPGGRSGNTIYF.

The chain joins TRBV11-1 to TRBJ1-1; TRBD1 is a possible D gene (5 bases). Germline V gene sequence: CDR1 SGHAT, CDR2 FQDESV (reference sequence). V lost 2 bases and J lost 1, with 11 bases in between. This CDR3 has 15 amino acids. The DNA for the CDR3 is TGTGCCAGCAGCTTAAGTCCCACAGGGAACACTGAAGCTTTCTTT. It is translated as CASSLSPTGNTEAFF.

CDR3 sequence: CASSRGSSYGYTF. Written as DNA, the CDR3 is TGTGCCAGCAGCCGGGGTAGCTCCTATGGCTACACCTTC. This rearrangement joins TRBV7-2 to TRBJ1-2; D unresolved. The germline gives CDR1 SGHTA, CDR2 FQGNSA. The CDR3 runs to 13 residues. V lost 5 bases and J 4 bases, leaving 11 bases between the germline ends.

The CDR3 DNA sequence: TGTGCCAGCAGCTTATCCGGGGGCGATAATTCACCCCTCCACTTT. Translating gives CASSLSGGDNSPLHF. The V and J genes are TRBV7-9 and TRBJ1-6; D might be TRBD1 (6 bases). The CDR3 has 15 residues. V shed 2 bases and J shed 5 bases, with 10 bases lying between them. Germline V gives CDR1 SEHNR, CDR2 FQNEAQ (reference sequence).

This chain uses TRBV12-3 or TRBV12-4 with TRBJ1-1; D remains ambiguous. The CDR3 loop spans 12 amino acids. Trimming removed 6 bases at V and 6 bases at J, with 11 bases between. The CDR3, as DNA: TGTGCCAGCAGCGTGACTCGATCTGAAGCTTTCTTT. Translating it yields CASSVTRSEAFF.

CDR3 amino acids: CASSPTGGIYEQFF. The CDR3, as DNA: TGTGCCAGTAGTCCGACAGGGGGAATCTATGAGCAGTTCTTC. V is TRBV19 and J is TRBJ2-1; 9 nucleotides agree with TRBD1. V lost 5 bases to trimming and J lost 8 bases; unmatched junction nucleotides: 7. The CDR3 runs 14 residues. Per the germline V gene, CDR1 is LNHDA and CDR2 is SQIVND (reference sequence).

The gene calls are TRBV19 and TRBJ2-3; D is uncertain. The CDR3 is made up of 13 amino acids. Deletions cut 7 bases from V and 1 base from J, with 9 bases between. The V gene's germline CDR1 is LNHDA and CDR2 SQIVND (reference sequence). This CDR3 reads CASMGWRTDTQYF. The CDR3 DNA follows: TGTGCCAGTATGGGCTGGCGCACAGATACGCAGTATTTT.

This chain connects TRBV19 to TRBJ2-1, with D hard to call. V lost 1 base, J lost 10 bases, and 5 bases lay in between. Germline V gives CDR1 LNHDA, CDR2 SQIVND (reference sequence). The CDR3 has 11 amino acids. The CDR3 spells CASSIGEEQFF. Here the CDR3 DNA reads TGTGCCAGTAGTATAGGGGAAGAGCAGTTCTTC.

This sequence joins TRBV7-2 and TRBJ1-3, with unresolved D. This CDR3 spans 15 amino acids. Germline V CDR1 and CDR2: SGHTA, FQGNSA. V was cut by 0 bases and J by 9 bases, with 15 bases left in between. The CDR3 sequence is CASSLAIGVYSTIYF. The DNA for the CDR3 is TGTGCCAGCAGCTTAGCGATTGGAGTGTATAGCACCATATATTTT.